This T cell receptor (beta chain) was captured by sequencing in a study of control samples from healthy donors and cancer patients (dated by TCRdb to the early 2020s). Library method: the immunoSEQ multiplex PCR assay. TCRdb mirrors the immuneACCESS table, restricted to in-frame sequences. Some clones are absent from its copies; in checked studies, under half trace to an unresolved V gene, and the reason for the others is unknown. In all, the sample holds about 410,000 clones, and around 90% of those were seen once. The leading ten clones occupy over 5.5% of the sample. The CDR3 has 11 amino acids, counting the end cysteine and phenylalanine. The retained sequence is limited to the CDR3, 33 bases, with the frame set at the first base. V loses 4 bases of germline sequence and J loses 4 bases, and the interval between the two ends is 5 bases. The germline V gene encodes CDR1 MDHEN and CDR2 SYDVKM. A note on this clone: It lacks a known antigen. Base qualities are not recorded, but no much larger clone differs from it by a single base.

Sample: PBMCs. Recombination joined TRBV28 with TRBJ2-7, with the identity of the D gene unclear. The sequence derives from a man in his forties or fifties with head and neck cancer. The encoded CDR3 is CASSYMYEQYF. The sequence in DNA is TGTGCCAGCAGTTACATGTACGAGCAGTACTTC.